This TCR beta chain was obtained from a study of blood T cell repertoires in COVID-19. The CDR3 covers 13 residues. Germline V gives CDR1 LGHDT, CDR2 YNNKEL (reference sequence). The ends were cut back, 8 bases at V and 9 bases at J, with 17 bases in the middle. Some clones are missing from TCRdb's copy, which holds only in-frame ones; the method was immunoSEQ multiplex PCR. The sample includes roughly 97,000 clones, approximately 76% of them seen just once. The sample was peripheral blood. The genes are TRBV3-1 (or the pseudogene TRBV3-2) and TRBJ1-5; no clear D gene. The TCR originated in a man aged 65 to 79 with acute or convalescent COVID-19. The CDR3: CASSVEGGTPQHF. Written as DNA, the CDR3 is TGTGCCAGCTCCGTGGAGGGAGGAACGCCCCAGCATTTT.